This T cell receptor (beta chain) was observed in a study of blood T cell repertoires in COVID-19. At the level of the study: T cells, B-cell-depleted T cells, or PBMCs provided the cDNA or gDNA that served as material.

V lost 4 bases and J lost 3; bases outside the gene matches: 8. Germline loops: CDR1 MDHEN, CDR2 SYDVKM. The CDR3 consists of 15 residues. Original handling: Amplification with reference gene primers provided the estimates of nucleated cell counts. Only in-frame clones appear in the TCRdb table, and some are missing; sequencing was by immunoSEQ multiplex PCR. D and trimming come from the DNA, and the V and J calls and clone size come from that table. Found here are 43,000 or so clones, roughly 90% of them singletons; the top ten hold about 9.2%. The sequenced sample consisted of peripheral blood. The TCR was taken from a woman aged 80 or over with active COVID-19. This chain links TRBV28 with TRBJ1-1, with 7 positions matching TRBD1. DNA of the CDR3: TGTGCCAGCAGTTCTCGCAGGGGGTGGGACACTGAAGCTTTCTTT. It yields the protein CASSSRRGWDTEAFF.